This T cell receptor (beta chain) was identified during a study of control samples from healthy donors and cancer patients. Data came from immunoSEQ multiplex PCR; TCRdb stores just in-frame clones and leaves some out. The repertoire has roughly 130,000 clones, roughly 90% of them found once; the top ten carry around 8.1%. This clonotype was obtained from a man aged 18 to 29 in good health. Sequencing was performed on blood.

The CDR3 DNA sequence: TGTGCCATCAAGGTAGGACAGGCTAGCACAGATACGCAGTATTTT. Its protein product is CAIKVGQASTDTQYF. This sequence joins TRBV10-3 and TRBJ2-3; 7 bases line up with TRBD1. CDR3 length: 15 amino acids. The V gene's germline CDR1 is ENHRY and CDR2 SYGVKD. Trimming took 7 bases from V and 0 from J; bases not matched to a gene: 7.